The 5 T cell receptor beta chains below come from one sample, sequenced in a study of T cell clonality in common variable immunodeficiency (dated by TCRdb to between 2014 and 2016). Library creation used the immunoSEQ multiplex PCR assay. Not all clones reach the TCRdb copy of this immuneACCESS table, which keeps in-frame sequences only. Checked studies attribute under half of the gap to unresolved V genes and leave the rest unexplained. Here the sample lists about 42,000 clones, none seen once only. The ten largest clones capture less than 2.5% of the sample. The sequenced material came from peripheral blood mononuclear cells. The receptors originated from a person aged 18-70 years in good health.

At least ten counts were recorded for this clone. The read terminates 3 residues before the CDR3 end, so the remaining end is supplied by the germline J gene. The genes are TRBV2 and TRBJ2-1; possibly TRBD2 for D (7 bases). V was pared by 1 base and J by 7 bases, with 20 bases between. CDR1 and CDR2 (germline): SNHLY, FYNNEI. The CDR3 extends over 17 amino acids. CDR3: CASSEVYGEGVENEQFF. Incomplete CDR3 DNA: TGTGCCAGCAGTGAAGTATATGGGGAGGGGGTTGAGAATGAG.

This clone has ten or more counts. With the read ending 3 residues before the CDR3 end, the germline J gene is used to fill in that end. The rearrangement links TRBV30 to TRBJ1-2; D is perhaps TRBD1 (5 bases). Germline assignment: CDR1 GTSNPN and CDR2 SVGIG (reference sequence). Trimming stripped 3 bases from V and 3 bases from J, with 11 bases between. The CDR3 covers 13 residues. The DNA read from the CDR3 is TGTGCCTGGAGGAGGGGAGGGGACTATGGC. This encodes CAWRRGGDYG. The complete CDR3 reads CAWRRGGDYGYTF.

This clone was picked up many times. CDR3 protein: CASSSETGGDEKLFF. The CDR3 DNA, read in part, is TGTGCCAGCAGCTCTGAGACAGGGGGCGACGAAAAA. V is TRBV7-8 and J is TRBJ1-4, with 10 nucleotides matching TRBD1. The read gets to within 3 residues of the CDR3 end, and the germline J gene fills in the rest. Germline CDR1 reads SGHVS; CDR2 reads FQNEAQ. J was trimmed by 8 bases and V by 4 bases; bases with no gene match: 7. The CDR3 loop spans 15 amino acids. Looking up the rest from reference TRBV7-8 and TRBJ1-4 gives the full variable domain: GAGVSQSPRYKVAKRGQDVALRCDPISGHVSLFWYQQALGQGPEFLTYFQNEAQLDKSGLPSDRFFAERPEGSVSTLKIQRTQQEDSAVYLCASSSETGGDEKLFFGSGTQLSVL.

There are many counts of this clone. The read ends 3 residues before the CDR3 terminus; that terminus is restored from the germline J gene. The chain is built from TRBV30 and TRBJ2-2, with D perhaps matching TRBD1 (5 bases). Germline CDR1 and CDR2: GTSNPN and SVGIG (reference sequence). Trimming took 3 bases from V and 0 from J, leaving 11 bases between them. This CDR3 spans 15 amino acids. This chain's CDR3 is CAWRPKTANTGELFF. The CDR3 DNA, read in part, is TGTGCCTGGAGACCGAAGACAGCGAACACCGGGGAG.

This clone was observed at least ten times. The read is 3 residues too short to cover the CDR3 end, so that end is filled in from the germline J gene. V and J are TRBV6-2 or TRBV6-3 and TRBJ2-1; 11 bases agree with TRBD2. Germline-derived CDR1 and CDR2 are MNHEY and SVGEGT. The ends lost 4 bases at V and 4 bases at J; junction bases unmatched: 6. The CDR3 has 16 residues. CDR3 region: CASSSAGTSGYNEQFF. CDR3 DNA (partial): TGTGCCAGCAGTTCCGCCGGGACTAGCGGATACAATGAG.